This paragraph reports one TCR beta chain. What it recognizes is unknown. The CDR3 spans 15 residues. CDR1 and CDR2 (germline): MNHEY, SVGAGI. Unmatched junction bases numbered 10, after V lost 7 bases and J lost 4 bases. The source of the sample is a study of OX40 agonist ivuxolimab in advanced cancers. Whole-study findings and limits: Averaging showed that CD8+ T cells had more expanded clones than CD4+ did. Among the lowest levels of clonal expansion were found in partial responders at 0.1-3.0 mg/kg.

At baseline, cycle 4 day 1, and cycle 7 day 1, blood was sampled. The repertoire was sequenced with immunoSEQ multiplex PCR; TCRdb's copy has only in-frame clones and lacks some. The data show under 20,000 clones, approximately 80% seen once. The genes are TRBV6-5 and TRBJ2-5; 9 bases align to TRBD1. The sequence derives from an adult with an advanced solid tumor such as melanoma, head and neck, liver or kidney cancer. The specimen comprised CD4+ or CD8+ T cells sorted from blood, sampled in a trial of the OX40 agonist ivuxolimab. The CDR3 reads CASNIGTGQGETQYF. In DNA form, the CDR3 reads TGTGCCAGCAATATCGGGACAGGGCAAGGAGAGACCCAGTACTTC.